This T cell receptor (beta chain) was found in a study of OX40 agonist ivuxolimab in advanced cancers. Findings and caveats of the study: Antigens targeted by the expanded peripheral T cells were not determined.

The CDR3 has 13 amino acids. The germline CDR1 and CDR2 sequences are LNHDA and SQIVND (reference sequence). Some clones are missing from TCRdb's copy, which holds only in-frame ones; the method was immunoSEQ multiplex PCR. Of under 10,000 clones listed, 79% were seen once; the top ten hold under 40%. With respect to this clone: Its specificity is not known.

The sample was CD4+ or CD8+ T cells sorted from blood, taken in a trial of the OX40 agonist ivuxolimab. The receptor's source is an adult with an advanced solid tumor such as melanoma, head and neck, liver or kidney cancer. The genes are TRBV19 and TRBJ2-5, with D perhaps TRBD1 (7 bases). The J call may be in error: the DNA end matches TRBJ2-7 better. The CDR3 sequence: CASSRGDSYEQYF. The CDR3 coding sequence is TGTGCCAGTAGTAGGGGGGACAGTTACGAGCAGTACTTC.